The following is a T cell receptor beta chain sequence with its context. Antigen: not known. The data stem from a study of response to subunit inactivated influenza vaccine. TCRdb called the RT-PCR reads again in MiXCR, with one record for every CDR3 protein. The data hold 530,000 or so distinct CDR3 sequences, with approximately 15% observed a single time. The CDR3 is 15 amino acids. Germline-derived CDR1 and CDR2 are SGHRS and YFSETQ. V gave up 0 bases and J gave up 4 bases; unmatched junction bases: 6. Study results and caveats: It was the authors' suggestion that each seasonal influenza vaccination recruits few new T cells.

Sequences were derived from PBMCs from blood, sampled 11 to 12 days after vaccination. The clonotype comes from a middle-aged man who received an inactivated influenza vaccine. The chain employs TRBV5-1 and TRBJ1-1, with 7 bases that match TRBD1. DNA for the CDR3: TGCGCCAGCAGCTTGGGACAGGGAGGGGTCACTGAAGCTTTCTTT. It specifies CASSLGQGGVTEAFF.